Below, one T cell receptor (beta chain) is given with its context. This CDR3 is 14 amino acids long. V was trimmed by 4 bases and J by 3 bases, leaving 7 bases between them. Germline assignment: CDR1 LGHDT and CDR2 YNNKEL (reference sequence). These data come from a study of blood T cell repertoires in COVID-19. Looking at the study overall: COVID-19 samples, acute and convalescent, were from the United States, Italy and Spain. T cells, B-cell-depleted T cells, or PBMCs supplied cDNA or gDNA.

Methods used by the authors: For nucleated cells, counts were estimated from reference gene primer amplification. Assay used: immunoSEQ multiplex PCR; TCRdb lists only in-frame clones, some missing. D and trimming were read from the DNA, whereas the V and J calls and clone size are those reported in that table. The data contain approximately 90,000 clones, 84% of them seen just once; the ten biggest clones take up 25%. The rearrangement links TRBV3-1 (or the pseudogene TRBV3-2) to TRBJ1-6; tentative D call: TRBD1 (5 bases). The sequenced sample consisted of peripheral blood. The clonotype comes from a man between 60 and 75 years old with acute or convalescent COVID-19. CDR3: CASSPGGYNSPLHF. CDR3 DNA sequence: TGTGCCAGCAGCCCCGGGGGCTATAATTCACCCCTCCACTTT.